These 27 T cell receptor beta chains originate from one sample sequenced in a study of shared clonotypes between healthy human individuals. Using immunoSEQ multiplex PCR, the repertoire was profiled, and TCRdb retains in-frame clones only, with some absent. The table has 2 million to 2.5 million clones, more than 80% seen once. Sequencing was carried out using naive CD4+ T cells from PBMCs. Subset described: CD45RA+ positively selected. These receptors all come from a man between 18 and 29 years old in good health. Some clones in this sample may be carry-over from other donors' samples.

Remarks on this clone: Other DNA sequences in this sample translate to the same CDR3. The rearrangement uses TRBV11-3 and TRBJ2-3; D possibly corresponds to TRBD2 (6 bases). Germline V gene lookup returns CDR1 SGHNT and CDR2 YENEEA. Trimming left V 6 bases short and J 1 base short, with 11 bases between. CDR3 length: 14 residues. In DNA, the CDR3 is TGTGCCAGCAGTTCCGGCGGGGGCACAGATACGCAGTATTTT. It specifies CASSSGGGTDTQYF.

This clone was observed a handful of times. V usage is TRBV6-1 and J usage is TRBJ1-1; 9 bases line up with TRBD1. J lost 5 bases, V lost 6 bases, and 10 bases had no gene match. Germline V gene lookup returns CDR1 MNHNS and CDR2 SASEGT. This CDR3 is 15 amino acids long. The CDR3 coding sequence is TGTGCCAGCAGGGGTCCCGGGACAGGGAAAACTGAAGCTTTCTTT. Its protein product is CASRGPGTGKTEAFF.

The V call is TRBV19, the J call TRBJ2-7; no definite D call. Germline V gives CDR1 LNHDA, CDR2 SQIVND (reference sequence). V gave up 4 bases and J gave up 2 bases, with 9 bases separating them. This CDR3 contains 13 residues. CDR3 region: CASSRSTPYEQYF. For the CDR3, the DNA is TGTGCCAGTAGTAGATCGACCCCCTACGAGCAGTACTTC.

The chain employs TRBV5-4 and TRBJ2-2; D call uncertain. Between the trimmed V and J ends, which lost 0 bases and 2 bases, there was a span of 8 bases. The CDR3 extends over 15 amino acids. Per germline, CDR1 SGHNT and CDR2 YYREEE (reference sequence). The CDR3 loop reads CASSLGHYNTGELFF. The CDR3 DNA follows: TGTGCCAGCAGCTTGGGACACTATAACACCGGGGAGCTGTTTTTT. The complete variable domain, with remaining parts taken from reference TRBV5-4 and TRBJ2-2, reads ETGVTQSPTHLIKTRGQQVTLRCSSQSGHNTVSWYQQALGQGPQFIFQYYREEENGRGNFPPRFSGLQFPNYSSELNVNALELDDSALYLCASSLGHYNTGELFFGEGSRLTVL.

The chain combines TRBV25-1 with TRBJ2-6; no clear D. The CDR3 covers 16 residues. Germline lookup yields CDR1 MGHDK and CDR2 SYGVNS. Trimming cost V 11 bases and J 0 bases, with 17 bases left between them. CDR3 in DNA: TGTGCCGTAGGTCCCCGAACAAACTCTGGGGCCAACGTCCTGACTTTC. Its protein is CAVGPRTNSGANVLTF.

In this sample, this clone turned up a few times. The chain recombines TRBV7-9 with TRBJ1-5; maybe TRBD1 (6 bases). The CDR3 loop spans 13 amino acids. Germline V gene lookup returns CDR1 SEHNR and CDR2 FQNEAQ (reference sequence). Trimming removed 7 bases from V and 7 bases from J, with 14 bases in between. The DNA of the CDR3 is TGTGCCAGCACCTCTTTAGGGGGGCAGCCCCAGCATTTT. Translated, it gives CASTSLGGQPQHF.

The V gene is TRBV9, the J gene TRBJ2-2, with D possibly TRBD1 on 5 matching bases. V was cut by 0 bases and J by 3 bases, with 9 bases left in between. The CDR3 is 15 amino acids. Germline assignment: CDR1 SGDLS and CDR2 YYNGEE. CDR3 coding DNA: TGTGCCAGCAGCGTAGAAGGGGATTACACCGGGGAGCTGTTTTTT. Encoded protein: CASSVEGDYTGELFF.

The rearrangement joins TRBV27 to TRBJ2-1; the match to TRBD2 covers 7 bases. CDR3 length equals 16 residues. The ends lost 6 bases at V and 6 bases at J; junction bases unmatched: 14. Germline CDR1 reads MNHEY; CDR2 reads SMNVEV (reference sequence). CDR3 residues: CASRLGGTTHSNEQFF. CDR3 nucleotides: TGTGCCAGCAGATTGGGGGGGACTACCCACTCCAATGAGCAGTTCTTC.

The chain has TRBV29-1 and TRBJ2-1; 12 nucleotides line up with TRBD2. The V gene's germline CDR1 is SQVTM and CDR2 ANQGSEA. The V gene end was trimmed by 7 bases and the J gene end by 0 bases; junction bases not matched to a gene: 7. This CDR3 has 16 residues. As DNA, the CDR3 is TGCAGCGCAAAAGCACTAGCGGGAGGCTCCTACAATGAGCAGTTCTTC. It is translated as CSAKALAGGSYNEQFF.

The chain joins TRBV6-6 to TRBJ2-5, with 12 bases identical to TRBD2. Germline V gene sequence: CDR1 MNHNY, CDR2 SVGAGI (reference sequence). V was pared by 6 bases and J by 5 bases, with 10 bases of the junction left unmatched. This CDR3 contains 16 residues. The CDR3 sequence is CASSVSLAGGRETQYF. The CDR3 coding sequence is TGTGCCAGCAGCGTTTCCCTAGCGGGAGGGAGGGAGACCCAGTACTTC.

Turning to this clone: This CDR3 is also generated by other DNA sequences in the sample. V gene TRBV7-9 combines with J gene TRBJ2-7; TRBD2 matches 8 bases. There are 13 residues in the CDR3. Germline V gene sequence: CDR1 SEHNR, CDR2 FQNEAQ (reference sequence). Losses at the gene ends were 6 bases for V and 3 bases for J; bases not matched to a gene: 4. The CDR3 reads CASSLAGGYEQYF. The CDR3 region has the DNA TGTGCCAGCAGTCTGGCGGGGGGCTACGAGCAGTACTTC.

This CDR3 reads CASSRAGVSRYEQYF. Written as DNA, the CDR3 is TGTGCCAGCAGCCGGGCAGGGGTCTCTCGCTACGAGCAGTACTTC. The V gene is TRBV6-5, the J gene TRBJ2-7; the D gene is possibly TRBD1 (6 bases). Trimming stripped 6 bases from V and 3 bases from J, with 18 bases between. The CDR3 runs 15 residues. Looked up from germline, CDR1 is MNHEY and CDR2 is SVGAGI.

Worth noting for this clone: The same CDR3 is also encoded by other DNA sequences in this sample. V and J are TRBV5-1 and TRBJ2-7; the D gene is possibly TRBD1 (5 bases). Germline CDR1 SGHRS, CDR2 YFSETQ. The CDR3 contains 12 residues. V lost 4 bases and J 3 bases, leaving 8 bases between the germline ends. CDR3 coding DNA: TGCGCCAGCAGCGTTGACAGCTACGAGCAGTACTTC. Amino acids: CASSVDSYEQYF.

This clone has only one observation. The chain uses TRBV5-1 and TRBJ2-5, with 9 positions matching TRBD1. The length of the CDR3 is 15 residues. CDR1 is SGHRS, CDR2 YFSETQ, per germline. With 0 bases clipped from V and 5 bases from J, the junction kept 5 bases outside the gene matches. The CDR3 nucleotides are TGCGCCAGCAGCTTGGACAGGGGGCTGCGGGAGACCCAGTACTTC. The encoded protein is CASSLDRGLRETQYF. Full variable domain (outside the CDR3, taken from reference TRBV5-1 and TRBJ2-5): KAGVTQTPRYLIKTRGQQVTLSCSPISGHRSVSWYQQTPGQGLQFLFEYFSETQRNKGNFPGRFSGRQFSNSRSEMNVSTLELGDSALYLCASSLDRGLRETQYFGPGTRLLVL.

The chain combines TRBV18 with TRBJ1-4, with 9 bases matching TRBD1. The CDR3 is 14 residues long. The V segment lost 5 bases and the J segment 6 bases; nucleotides outside the gene matches: 4. From germline, CDR1 is KGHSH and CDR2 LQKENI. CDR3 protein: CASSTGTGYEKLFF. CDR3 in DNA: TGTGCCAGCTCAACCGGGACAGGGTATGAAAAACTGTTTTTT.

The chain combines TRBV5-1 with TRBJ1-1; the D is unclear. Trimming shortened V by 4 bases and J by 4 bases, and 17 bases separated the two germline ends. CDR1 SGHRS and CDR2 YFSETQ come from the germline V gene. The CDR3 runs 15 residues. CDR3 sequence (DNA): TGCGCCAGCAGCATTGGCCCATTACCGTCCACTGAAGCTTTCTTT. Protein sequence: CASSIGPLPSTEAFF. Combining the CDR3 with reference TRBV5-1 and TRBJ1-1 gives the whole variable domain KAGVTQTPRYLIKTRGQQVTLSCSPISGHRSVSWYQQTPGQGLQFLFEYFSETQRNKGNFPGRFSGRQFSNSRSEMNVSTLELGDSALYLCASSIGPLPSTEAFFGQGTRLTVV.

The chain has TRBV18 and TRBJ1-4; D might be TRBD1 (5 bases). CDR3 length: 15 residues. Germline CDR1 is KGHSH and CDR2 is LQKENI. Trimming pared 1 base from V and 4 bases from J, leaving 10 bases between. CDR3 DNA sequence: TGTGCCAGCTCACCACGGGGGGGTGTTAATGAAAAACTGTTTTTT. Its protein is CASSPRGGVNEKLFF.

This clone was counted a single time. The V and J genes are TRBV4-1 and TRBJ2-2; D perhaps matches TRBD2 (7 bases). Germline V gene lookup returns CDR1 MGHRA and CDR2 YSYEKL. The CDR3 sequence is 14 residues long. V shed 4 bases and J shed 5 bases, with 11 bases lying between them. The CDR3 loop is CASSPGRGTGELFF. Written as DNA, the CDR3 is TGCGCCAGCAGCCCGGGGAGGGGGACCGGGGAGCTGTTTTTT.

A few counts support this clone. For the CDR3, the DNA is TGCAGCGTTGGGGGGCAGGGGAGACAGCCCCAGCATTTT. Residues: CSVGGQGRQPQHF. The V gene is TRBV29-1, the J gene TRBJ1-5; D may be TRBD1 (6 bases). The germline gives CDR1 SQVTM, CDR2 ANQGSEA. Trimming shortened V by 4 bases and J by 7 bases, and 14 bases separated the two germline ends. The CDR3 totals 13 residues.

This chain links TRBV29-1 with TRBJ2-3; 9 bases fit TRBD2. J gave up 2 bases and V 5 bases, and 8 bases lay outside the gene matches. Germline V gene sequence: CDR1 SQVTM, CDR2 ANQGSEA. This CDR3 comprises 15 residues. The CDR3 DNA reads as TGCAGCGTTCAGAATCTAGCGGGGAACACAGATACGCAGTATTTT. It specifies CSVQNLAGNTDTQYF.

The chain's CDR3 is CAWSGPEQGPNYGYTF. In nucleotides, the CDR3 is TGTGCCTGGAGTGGGCCCGAACAGGGGCCTAACTATGGCTACACCTTC. This rearrangement joins TRBV30 to TRBJ1-2, with 7 nucleotides matching TRBD1. V lost 1 base and J lost 0; bases outside the gene matches: 8. The CDR3 consists of 16 residues. The germline V gene has CDR1 GTSNPN and CDR2 SVGIG (reference sequence).

The V gene is TRBV18, the J gene TRBJ2-1; the D gene could be TRBD1 or TRBD2 (5 bases each). V was shortened by 3 bases and J by 5 bases, with 14 bases between the two germline ends. The CDR3 spans 15 residues. From germline, CDR1 is KGHSH and CDR2 LQKENI. CDR3 sequence reads: CASSPVSGPHNEQFF. The DNA of the CDR3 is TGTGCCAGCTCACCCGTGTCGGGGCCTCACAATGAGCAGTTCTTC.

This chain links TRBV19 with TRBJ2-2, with D possibly TRBD2 on 7 matching bases. V dropped 0 bases and J dropped 4 bases, with 18 bases sitting between them. CDR3 length equals 18 residues. CDR1 is LNHDA, CDR2 SQIVND, per germline (reference sequence). In DNA form, the CDR3 reads TGTGCCAGTAGTATAGATAAGGGGGGGTCAGGGACCACCGGGGAGCTGTTTTTT. This gives the protein CASSIDKGGSGTTGELFF.

V is TRBV5-1 and J is TRBJ2-5; TRBD1 aligns across 9 bases. TRBJ2-7 explains the end of the DNA better; the J call may be wrong. The CDR3 loop spans 14 amino acids. Germline CDR1 is SGHRS and CDR2 is YFSETQ. CDR3 sequence (DNA): TGCGCCAGCAGCGAGGGACAGGGTCCGCACGAGCAGTACTTC. It is translated as CASSEGQGPHEQYF.

Concerning this clone itself: Within the sample, other DNA sequences also encode this same CDR3. The CDR3, as DNA: TGCGCCAGCAGCTTCGGACTAGCGGGAGACGAGCAGTACTTC. Residues: CASSFGLAGDEQYF. This sequence joins TRBV5-1 and TRBJ2-7, with 13 positions matching TRBD2. V shed 2 bases and J 5 bases; nucleotides not matched to a gene: 1. This CDR3 comprises 14 residues. CDR1 is SGHRS and CDR2 is YFSETQ in the germline V gene.

The chain employs TRBV15 and TRBJ1-2; weak D call: TRBD1 (5 bases). Looked up from germline, CDR1 is LNHNV and CDR2 is YYDKDF (reference sequence). This CDR3 has 15 residues. Between the trimmed V and J ends, which lost 2 bases and 3 bases, there was a span of 13 bases. The CDR3 DNA reads TGTGCCACCAGCAGAACCCGACAGCAAGACTATGGCTACACCTTC. As protein: CATSRTRQQDYGYTF.

V usage is TRBV2 and J usage is TRBJ1-4; 7 bases match TRBD1. This CDR3 spans 13 amino acids. With V trimmed by 1 base and J by 10 bases, 3 bases remained unmatched. CDR1 and CDR2 (germline): SNHLY, FYNNEI. Written as DNA, the CDR3 is TGTGCCAGCAGTGAAGAGGGGACAGCAAAACTGTTTTTT. Amino acid sequence: CASSEEGTAKLFF.